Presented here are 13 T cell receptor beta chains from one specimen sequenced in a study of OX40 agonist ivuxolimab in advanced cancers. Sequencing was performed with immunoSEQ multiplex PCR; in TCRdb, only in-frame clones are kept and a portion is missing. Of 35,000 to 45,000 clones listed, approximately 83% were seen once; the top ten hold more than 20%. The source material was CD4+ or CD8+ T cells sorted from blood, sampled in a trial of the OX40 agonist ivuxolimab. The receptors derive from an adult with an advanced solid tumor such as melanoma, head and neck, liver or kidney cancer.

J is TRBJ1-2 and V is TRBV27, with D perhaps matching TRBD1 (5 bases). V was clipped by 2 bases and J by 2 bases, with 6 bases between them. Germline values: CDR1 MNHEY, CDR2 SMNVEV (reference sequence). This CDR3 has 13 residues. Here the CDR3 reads CASSLQGNYGYTF. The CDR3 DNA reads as TGTGCCAGCAGTTTACAGGGAAACTATGGCTACACCTTC.

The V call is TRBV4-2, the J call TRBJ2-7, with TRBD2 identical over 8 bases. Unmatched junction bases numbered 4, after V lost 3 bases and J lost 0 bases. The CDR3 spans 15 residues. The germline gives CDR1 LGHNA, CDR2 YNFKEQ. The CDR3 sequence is CASSHSGSGSYEQYF. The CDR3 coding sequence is TGTGCCAGCAGCCACAGCGGGAGTGGCTCCTACGAGCAGTACTTC.

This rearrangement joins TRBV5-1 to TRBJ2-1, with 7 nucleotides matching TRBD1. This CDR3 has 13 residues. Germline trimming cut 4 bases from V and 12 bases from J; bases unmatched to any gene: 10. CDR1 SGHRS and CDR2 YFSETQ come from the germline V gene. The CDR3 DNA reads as TGCGCCAGCAGCCCGACAGGGCGCCAAGGGCAGTTCTTC. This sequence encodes CASSPTGRQGQFF.

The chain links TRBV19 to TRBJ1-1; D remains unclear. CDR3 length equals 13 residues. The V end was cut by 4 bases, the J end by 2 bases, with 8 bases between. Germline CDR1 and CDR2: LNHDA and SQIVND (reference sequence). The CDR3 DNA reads TGTGCCAGTAGTACGACGGTAAACACTGAAGCTTTCTTT. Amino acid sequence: CASSTTVNTEAFF.

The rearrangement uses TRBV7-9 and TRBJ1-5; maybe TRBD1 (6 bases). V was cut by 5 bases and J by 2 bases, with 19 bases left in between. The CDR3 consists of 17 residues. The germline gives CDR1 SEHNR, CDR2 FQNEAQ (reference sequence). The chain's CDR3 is CASSQDRVGAGNQPQHF. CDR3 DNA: TGTGCCAGCAGCCAAGATCGAGTGGGGGCAGGCAATCAGCCCCAGCATTTT.

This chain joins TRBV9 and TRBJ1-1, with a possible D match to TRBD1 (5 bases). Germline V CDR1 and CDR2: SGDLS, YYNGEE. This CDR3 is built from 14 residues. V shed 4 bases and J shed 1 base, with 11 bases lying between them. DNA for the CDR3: TGTGCCAGCAGCTCGAGACAGTCGAACACTGAAGCTTTCTTT. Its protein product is CASSSRQSNTEAFF.

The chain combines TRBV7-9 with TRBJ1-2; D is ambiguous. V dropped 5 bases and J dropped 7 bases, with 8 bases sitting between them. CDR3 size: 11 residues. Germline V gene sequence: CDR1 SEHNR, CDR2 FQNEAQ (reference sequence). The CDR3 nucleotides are TGTGCCAGCAGCCAAGGATCTGGCTACACCTTC. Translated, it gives CASSQGSGYTF.

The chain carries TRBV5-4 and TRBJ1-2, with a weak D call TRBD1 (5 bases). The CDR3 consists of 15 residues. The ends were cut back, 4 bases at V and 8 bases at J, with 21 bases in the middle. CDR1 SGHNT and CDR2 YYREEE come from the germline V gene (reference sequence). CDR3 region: CASSPWGVGGSGYTF. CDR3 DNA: TGTGCCAGCAGCCCCTGGGGGGTCGGAGGTTCGGGCTACACCTTC.

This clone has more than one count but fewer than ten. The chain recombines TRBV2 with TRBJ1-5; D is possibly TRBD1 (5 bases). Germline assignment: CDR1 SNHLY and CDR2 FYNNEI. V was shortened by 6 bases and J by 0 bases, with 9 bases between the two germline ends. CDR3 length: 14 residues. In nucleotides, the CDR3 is TGTGCCAGCAGCCGACAGAATAGCAATCAGCCCCAGCATTTT. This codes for CASSRQNSNQPQHF.

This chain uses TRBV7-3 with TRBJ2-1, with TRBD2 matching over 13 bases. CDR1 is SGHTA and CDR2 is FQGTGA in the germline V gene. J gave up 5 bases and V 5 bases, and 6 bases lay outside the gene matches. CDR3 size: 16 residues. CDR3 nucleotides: TGTGCCAGCAGCCCATCCGGGACTAGCGGGAACAATGAGCAGTTCTTC. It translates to CASSPSGTSGNNEQFF.

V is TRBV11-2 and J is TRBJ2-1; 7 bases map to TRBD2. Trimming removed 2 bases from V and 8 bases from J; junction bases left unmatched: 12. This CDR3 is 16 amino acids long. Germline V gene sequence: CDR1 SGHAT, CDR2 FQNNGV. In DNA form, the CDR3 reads TGTGCCAGCAGCTTATTTGCGGGGGAGATTTTCTATGAGCAGTTCTTC. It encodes CASSLFAGEIFYEQFF.

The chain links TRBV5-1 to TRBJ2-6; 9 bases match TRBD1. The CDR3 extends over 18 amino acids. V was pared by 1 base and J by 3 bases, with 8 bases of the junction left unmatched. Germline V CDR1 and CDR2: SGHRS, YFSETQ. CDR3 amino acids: CASSLPGTGSGGANVLTF. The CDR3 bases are TGCGCCAGCAGCTTGCCCGGGACAGGGAGCGGTGGGGCCAACGTCCTGACTTTC.

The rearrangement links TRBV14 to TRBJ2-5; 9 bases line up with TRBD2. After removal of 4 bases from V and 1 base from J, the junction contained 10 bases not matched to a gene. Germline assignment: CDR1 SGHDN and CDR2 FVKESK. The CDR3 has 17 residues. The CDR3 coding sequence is TGTGCCAGCAGCCCTTGGGGAAGCGGGGGGCTCCAAGAGACCCAGTACTTC. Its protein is CASSPWGSGGLQETQYF.